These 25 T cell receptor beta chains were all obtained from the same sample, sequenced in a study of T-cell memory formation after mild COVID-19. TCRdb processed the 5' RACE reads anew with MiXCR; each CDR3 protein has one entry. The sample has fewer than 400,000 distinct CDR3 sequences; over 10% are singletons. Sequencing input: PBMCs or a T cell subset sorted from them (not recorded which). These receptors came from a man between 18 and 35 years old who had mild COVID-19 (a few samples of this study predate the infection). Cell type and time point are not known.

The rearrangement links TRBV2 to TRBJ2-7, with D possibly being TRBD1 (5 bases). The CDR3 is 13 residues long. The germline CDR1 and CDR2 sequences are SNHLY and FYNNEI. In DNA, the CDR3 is TGTGCCAGCAGCAAAAACAGGTCTTGGCTCTACAGGGTC. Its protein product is CASSKNRSWLYRV.

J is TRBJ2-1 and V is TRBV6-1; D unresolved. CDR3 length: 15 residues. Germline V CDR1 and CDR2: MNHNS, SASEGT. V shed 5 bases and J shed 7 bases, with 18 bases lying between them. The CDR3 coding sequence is TGTGCCAGCAGTCCACACCAGACCGGGCGGAATGAGCAGTTCTTC. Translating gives CASSPHQTGRNEQFF.

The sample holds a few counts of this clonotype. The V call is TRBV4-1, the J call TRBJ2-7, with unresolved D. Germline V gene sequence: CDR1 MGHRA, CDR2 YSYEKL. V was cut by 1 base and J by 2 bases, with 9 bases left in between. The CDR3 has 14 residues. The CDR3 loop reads CASSQGVWPYEQYF. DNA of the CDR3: TGCGCCAGCAGCCAAGGGGTTTGGCCCTACGAGCAGTACTTC.

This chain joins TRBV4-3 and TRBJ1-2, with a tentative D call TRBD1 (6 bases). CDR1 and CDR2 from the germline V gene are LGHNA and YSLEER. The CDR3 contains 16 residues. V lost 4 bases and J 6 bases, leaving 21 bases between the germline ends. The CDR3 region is CASSPTAAGGWNGYTF. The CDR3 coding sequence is TGCGCCAGCAGCCCGACGGCTGCCGGGGGCTGGAATGGCTACACCTTC.

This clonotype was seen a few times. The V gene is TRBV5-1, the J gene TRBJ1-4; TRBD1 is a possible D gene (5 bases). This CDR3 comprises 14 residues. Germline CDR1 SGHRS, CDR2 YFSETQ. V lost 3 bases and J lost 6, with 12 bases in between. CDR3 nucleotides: TGCGCCAGCAGCTCCCCGGGGACGGATGAAAAACTGTTTTTT. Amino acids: CASSSPGTDEKLFF. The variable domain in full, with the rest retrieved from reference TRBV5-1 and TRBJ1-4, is KAGVTQTPRYLIKTRGQQVTLSCSPISGHRSVSWYQQTPGQGLQFLFEYFSETQRNKGNFPGRFSGRQFSNSRSEMNVSTLELGDSALYLCASSSPGTDEKLFFGSGTQLSVL.

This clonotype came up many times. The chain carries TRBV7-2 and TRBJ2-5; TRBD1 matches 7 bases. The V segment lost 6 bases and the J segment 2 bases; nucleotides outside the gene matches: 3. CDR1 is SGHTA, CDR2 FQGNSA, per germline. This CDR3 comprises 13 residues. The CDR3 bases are TGTGCCAGCAGACCGGGACAGCAAGAGACCCAGTACTTC. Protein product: CASRPGQQETQYF. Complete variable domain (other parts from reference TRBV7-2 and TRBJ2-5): GAGVSQSPSNKVTEKGKDVELRCDPISGHTALYWYRQSLGQGLEFLIYFQGNSAPDKSGLPSDRFSAERTGGSVSTLTIQRTQQEDSAVYLCASRPGQQETQYFGPGTRLLVL.

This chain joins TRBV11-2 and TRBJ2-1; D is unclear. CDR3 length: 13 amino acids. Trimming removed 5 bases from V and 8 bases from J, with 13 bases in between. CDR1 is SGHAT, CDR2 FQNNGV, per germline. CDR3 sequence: CASSPLESDEQFF. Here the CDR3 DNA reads TGTGCCAGCAGCCCGTTAGAATCCGATGAGCAGTTCTTC.

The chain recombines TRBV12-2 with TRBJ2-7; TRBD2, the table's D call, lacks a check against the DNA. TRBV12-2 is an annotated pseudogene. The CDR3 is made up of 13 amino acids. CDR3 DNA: TGTGCAAGTCGCTTAGGCCCCGGGACTCTCGTGTTTGTC. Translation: CASRLGPGTLVFV.

The CDR3 region is CSVGSGRDEQFF. CDR3 DNA: TGCAGCGTTGGTTCTGGTCGAGATGAGCAGTTCTTC. V usage is TRBV29-1 and J usage is TRBJ2-1; D call uncertain. CDR1 and CDR2 from the germline V gene are SQVTM and ANQGSEA. This CDR3 is built from 12 residues. With 4 bases removed from V and 8 bases from J, the gap between germline ends came to 12 bases.

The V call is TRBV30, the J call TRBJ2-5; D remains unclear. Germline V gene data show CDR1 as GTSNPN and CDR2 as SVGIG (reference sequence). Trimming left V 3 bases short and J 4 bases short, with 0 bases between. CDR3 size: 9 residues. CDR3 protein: CAWRETQYF. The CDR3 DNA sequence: TGTGCCTGGAGAGAGACCCAGTACTTC. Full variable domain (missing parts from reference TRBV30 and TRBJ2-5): SQTIHQWPATLVQPVGSPLSLECTVEGTSNPNLYWYRQAAGRGLQLLFYSVGIGQISSEVPQNLSASRPQDRQFILSSKKLLLSDSGFYLCAWRETQYFGPGTRLLVL.

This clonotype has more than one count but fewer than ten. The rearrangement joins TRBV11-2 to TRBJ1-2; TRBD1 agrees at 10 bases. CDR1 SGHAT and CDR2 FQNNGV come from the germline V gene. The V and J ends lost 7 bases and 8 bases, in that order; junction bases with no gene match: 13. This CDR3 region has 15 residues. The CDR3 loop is CASTKNPGQGYGYTF. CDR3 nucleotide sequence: TGTGCCAGCACCAAAAACCCGGGACAGGGGTACGGCTACACCTTC.

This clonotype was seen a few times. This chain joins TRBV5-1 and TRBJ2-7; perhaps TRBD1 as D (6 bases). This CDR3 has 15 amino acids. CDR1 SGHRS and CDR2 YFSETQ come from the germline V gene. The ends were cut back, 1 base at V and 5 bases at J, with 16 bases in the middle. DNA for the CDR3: TGCGCCAGCAGCTTGCACACAGGGACACGCCACGAGCAGTACTTC. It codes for CASSLHTGTRHEQYF.

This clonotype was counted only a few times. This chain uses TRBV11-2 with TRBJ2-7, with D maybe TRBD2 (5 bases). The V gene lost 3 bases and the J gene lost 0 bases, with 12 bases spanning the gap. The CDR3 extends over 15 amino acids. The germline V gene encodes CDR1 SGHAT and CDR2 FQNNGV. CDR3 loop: CASSLSTGSSYEQYV. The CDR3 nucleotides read TGTGCCAGCAGCTTGAGCACGGGGAGCTCCTACGAGCAGTACGTC.

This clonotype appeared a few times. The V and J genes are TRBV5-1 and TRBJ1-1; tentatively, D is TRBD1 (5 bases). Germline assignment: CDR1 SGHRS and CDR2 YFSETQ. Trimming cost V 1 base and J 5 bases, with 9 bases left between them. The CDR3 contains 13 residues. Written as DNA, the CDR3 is TGCGCCAGCAGCTTGCCCCAGGGAACTGAAGCTTTCTTT. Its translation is CASSLPQGTEAFF.

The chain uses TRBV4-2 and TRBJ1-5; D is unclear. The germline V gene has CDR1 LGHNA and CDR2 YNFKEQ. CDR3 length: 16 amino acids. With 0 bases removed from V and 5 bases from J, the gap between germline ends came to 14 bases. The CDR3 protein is CASSQDRGFGHQPQHF. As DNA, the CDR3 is TGTGCCAGCAGCCAAGATCGAGGGTTTGGCCATCAGCCCCAGCATTTT.

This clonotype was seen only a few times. CDR3 DNA sequence: TGCAGTGCTAGGGGTTGGCAAAGCTCCTACAATGAGCAGTTCTTC. It translates to CSARGWQSSYNEQFF. The J gene is TRBJ2-1, the V gene TRBV20-1, with D unresolved. CDR3 length: 15 amino acids. Germline CDR1 reads DFQATT; CDR2 reads SNEGSKA (reference sequence). Trimming took off 3 bases at V and 0 bases at J, with 12 bases between the two ends.

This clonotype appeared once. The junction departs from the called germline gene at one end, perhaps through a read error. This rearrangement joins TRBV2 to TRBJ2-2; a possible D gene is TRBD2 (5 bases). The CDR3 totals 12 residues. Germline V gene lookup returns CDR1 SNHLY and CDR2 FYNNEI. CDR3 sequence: CASSAHTGEQFF. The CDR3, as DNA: TGTGCCAGCAGTGCTCACACCGGGGAGCAGTTTTTT.

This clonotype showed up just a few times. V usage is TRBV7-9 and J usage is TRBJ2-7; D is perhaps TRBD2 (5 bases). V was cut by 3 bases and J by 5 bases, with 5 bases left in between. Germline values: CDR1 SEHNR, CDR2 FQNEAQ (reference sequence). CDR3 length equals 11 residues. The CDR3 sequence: CASSFGNEQYV. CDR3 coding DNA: TGTGCCAGCAGCTTCGGGAACGAGCAGTACGTC.

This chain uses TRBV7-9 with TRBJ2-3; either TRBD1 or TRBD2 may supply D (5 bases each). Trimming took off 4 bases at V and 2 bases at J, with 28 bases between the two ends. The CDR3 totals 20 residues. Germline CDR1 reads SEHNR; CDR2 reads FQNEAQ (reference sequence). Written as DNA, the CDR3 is TGTGCCAGCAGCTCTAGAGTCCGCTTGAACGTGGGGACCACCACAGATACGCAGTATTTT. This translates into CASSSRVRLNVGTTTDTQYF. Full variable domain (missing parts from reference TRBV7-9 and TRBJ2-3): DTGVSQNPRHKITKRGQNVTFRCDPISEHNRLYWYRQTLGQGPEFLTYFQNEAQLEKSRLLSDRFSAERPKGSFSTLEIQRTEQGDSAMYLCASSSRVRLNVGTTTDTQYFGPGTRLTVL.

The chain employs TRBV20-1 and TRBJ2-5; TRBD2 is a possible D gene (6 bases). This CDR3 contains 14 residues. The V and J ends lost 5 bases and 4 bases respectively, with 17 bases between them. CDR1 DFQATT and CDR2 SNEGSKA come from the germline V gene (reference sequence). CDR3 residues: CSAGALGTRETQYF. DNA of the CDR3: TGCAGTGCTGGAGCCCTCGGGACTCGAGAGACCCAGTACTTC.

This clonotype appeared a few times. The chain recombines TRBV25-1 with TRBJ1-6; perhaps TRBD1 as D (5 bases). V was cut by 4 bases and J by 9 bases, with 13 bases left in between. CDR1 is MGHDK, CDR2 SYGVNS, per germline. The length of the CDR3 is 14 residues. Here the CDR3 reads CASSGIAGSSPLHF. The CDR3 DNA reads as TGTGCCAGCAGTGGAATCGCAGGGAGTTCACCCCTCCACTTT.

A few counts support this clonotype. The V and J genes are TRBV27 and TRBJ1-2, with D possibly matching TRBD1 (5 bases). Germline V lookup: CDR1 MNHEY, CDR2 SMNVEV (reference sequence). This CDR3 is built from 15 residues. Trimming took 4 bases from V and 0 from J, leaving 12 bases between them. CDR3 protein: CASSSQATSNYGYTF. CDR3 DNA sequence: TGTGCCAGCAGTTCACAGGCGACCTCTAACTATGGCTACACCTTC.

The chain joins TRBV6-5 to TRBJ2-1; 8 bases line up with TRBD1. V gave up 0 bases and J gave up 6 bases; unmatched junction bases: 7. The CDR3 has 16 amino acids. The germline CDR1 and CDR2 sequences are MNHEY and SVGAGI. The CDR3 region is CASSYSTGESSNEQFF. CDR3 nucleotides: TGTGCCAGCAGTTACTCGACAGGGGAAAGTAGCAATGAGCAGTTCTTC.

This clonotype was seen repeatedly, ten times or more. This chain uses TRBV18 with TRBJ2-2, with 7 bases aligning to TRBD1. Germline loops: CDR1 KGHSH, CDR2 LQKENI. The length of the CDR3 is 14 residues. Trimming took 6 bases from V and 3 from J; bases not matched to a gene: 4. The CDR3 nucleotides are TGTGCCAGCTCGCAAGGGACAGACACCGGGGAGCTGTTTTTT. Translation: CASSQGTDTGELFF.

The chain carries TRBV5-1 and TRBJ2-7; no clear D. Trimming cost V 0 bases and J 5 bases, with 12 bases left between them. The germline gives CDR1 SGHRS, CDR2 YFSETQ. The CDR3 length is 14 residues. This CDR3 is CASSLGRGVDEQYF. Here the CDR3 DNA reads TGCGCCAGCAGCTTGGGGAGAGGTGTGGACGAGCAGTACTTC. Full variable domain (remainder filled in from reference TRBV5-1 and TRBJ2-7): KAGVTQTPRYLIKTRGQQVTLSCSPISGHRSVSWYQQTPGQGLQFLFEYFSETQRNKGNFPGRFSGRQFSNSRSEMNVSTLELGDSALYLCASSLGRGVDEQYFGPGTRLTVT.